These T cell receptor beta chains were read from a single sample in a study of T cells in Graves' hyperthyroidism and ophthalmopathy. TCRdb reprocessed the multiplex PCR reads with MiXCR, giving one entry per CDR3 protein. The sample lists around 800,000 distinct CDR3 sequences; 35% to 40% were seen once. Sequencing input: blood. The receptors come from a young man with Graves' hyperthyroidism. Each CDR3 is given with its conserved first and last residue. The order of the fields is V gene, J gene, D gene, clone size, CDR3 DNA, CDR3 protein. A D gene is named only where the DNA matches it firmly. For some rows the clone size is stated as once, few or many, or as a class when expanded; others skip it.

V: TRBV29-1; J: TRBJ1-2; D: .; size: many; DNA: TGCAGCGTTGAAGCGGGGTCCCATGGCTACACCTTC; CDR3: CSVEAGSHGYTF
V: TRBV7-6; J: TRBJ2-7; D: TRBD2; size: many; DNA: TGTGCCAGCAGCCACCGACTAGCGGGGGGGCGATACGAGCAGTACTTC; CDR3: CASSHRLAGGRYEQYF
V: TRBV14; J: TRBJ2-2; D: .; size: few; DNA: TGTGCCAGCGCGGACATGAACACCGGGGAGCTGTTTTTT; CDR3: CASADMNTGELFF
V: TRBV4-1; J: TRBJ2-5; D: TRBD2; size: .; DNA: TGCGCCAGCAGCCACTACTGGACTAGCGGGGGTTCGGAGACCCAGTACTTC; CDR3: CASSHYWTSGGSETQYF
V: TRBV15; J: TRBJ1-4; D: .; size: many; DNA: TGTGCCACCAGCAGAGATAGGGGATCTAATGAAAAACTGTTTTTT; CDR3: CATSRDRGSNEKLFF
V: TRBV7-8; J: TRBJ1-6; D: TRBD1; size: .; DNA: TGTGCCAGCAGCCAAGGCACAGGGGCTTCACCCCTCCACTTT; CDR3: CASSQGTGASPLHF
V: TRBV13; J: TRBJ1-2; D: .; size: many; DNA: TGTGCCAGCAGTATAGGGGCAGACGGCTACACCTTC; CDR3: CASSIGADGYTF
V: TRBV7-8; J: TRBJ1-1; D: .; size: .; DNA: TGTGCCAGCCGGAAGGGCGGGGTGACGAACACTGAAGCTTTCTTT; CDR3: CASRKGGVTNTEAFF
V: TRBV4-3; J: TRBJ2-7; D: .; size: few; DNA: TGCGCCAGCAGCCAGACTGAACACCTTCAGGAGCAGTACTTC; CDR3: CASSQTEHLQEQYF
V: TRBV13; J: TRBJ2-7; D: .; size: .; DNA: TGTGCCAGCAGCTTAAGCCCTCTATCCTACGAGCAGTACTTC; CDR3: CASSLSPLSYEQYF
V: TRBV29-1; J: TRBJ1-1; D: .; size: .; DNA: TGCAGCGTTGAACCGACAGGTTTCACTCTGAACACTGAAGCTTTCTTT; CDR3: CSVEPTGFTLNTEAFF
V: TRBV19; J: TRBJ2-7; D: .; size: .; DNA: TGTGCCAGTAGTAAGCCAACTCCCTACGAGCAGTACTTC; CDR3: CASSKPTPYEQYF
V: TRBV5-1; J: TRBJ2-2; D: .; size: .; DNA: TGCGCCAGCGCTGTCCAGGCCGGGGAGCTGTTTTTT; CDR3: CASAVQAGELFF
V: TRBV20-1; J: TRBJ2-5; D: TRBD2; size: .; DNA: TGCAGTGCCGCGGGGGAGGGAGAGACCCAGTACTTC; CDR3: CSAAGEGETQYF
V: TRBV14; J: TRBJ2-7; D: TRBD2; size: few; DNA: TGCGCCAGCAGCCAGCAGACGGGGGGGAGCTCCTACGAGCAGTACTTC; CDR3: CASSQQTGGSSYEQYF
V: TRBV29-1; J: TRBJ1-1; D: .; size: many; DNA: TGCAGCGTTGGGCACAGACGTGACGGGGCTTTCTTT; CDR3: CSVGHRRDGAFF
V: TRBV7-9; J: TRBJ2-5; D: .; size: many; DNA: TGTGCCAGCAGCCCTACTTCGGGAGAGACCCAGTACTTC; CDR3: CASSPTSGETQYF
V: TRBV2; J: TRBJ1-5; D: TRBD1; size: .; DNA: TGTGCCAGCAGCAAGGGACAGGGAGCCCATCAGCCCCAGCATTTT; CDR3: CASSKGQGAHQPQHF
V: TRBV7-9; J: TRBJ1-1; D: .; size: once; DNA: TGTGCCAGCAGCCCTATTTCCCCGGTGGGCACTGAAGCTTTCTTT; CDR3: CASSPISPVGTEAFF
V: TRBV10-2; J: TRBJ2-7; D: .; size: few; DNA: TGCGCCAGCAGCCACCAGACAGACTACGAGCAGTACTTC; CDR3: CASSHQTDYEQYF
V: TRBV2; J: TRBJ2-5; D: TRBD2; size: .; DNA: TGTGCCAGCAGTTCCTTCGGGGCAGCGGGAGGCCAAGAGACCCAGTACTTC; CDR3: CASSSFGAAGGQETQYF
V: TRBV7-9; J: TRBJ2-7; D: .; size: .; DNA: TGTGCCAGCAGCCAAGATTTGAGCGGAGGGGACGAGCAGTACTTC; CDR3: CASSQDLSGGDEQYF
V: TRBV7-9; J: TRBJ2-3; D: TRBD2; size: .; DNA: TGTGCCAGCAGCTTTAGCGGGAACGCAGATACGCAGTATTTT; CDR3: CASSFSGNADTQYF
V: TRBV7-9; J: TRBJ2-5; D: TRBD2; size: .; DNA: TGTGCCAGCAGCTCAGCCGGGACTAGCGGAGATAACTCCAAGGAGACCCAGTACTTC; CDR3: CASSSAGTSGDNSKETQYF
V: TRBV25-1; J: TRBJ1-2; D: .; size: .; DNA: TGTGCCAGCACCCCAGGCAGCCGAACTAACTATGGCTACACCTTC; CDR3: CASTPGSRTNYGYTF
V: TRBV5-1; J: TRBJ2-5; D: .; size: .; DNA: TGCGCCAGCAGCCTACGCCGGGCAGAGACCCAGTACTTC; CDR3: CASSLRRAETQYF
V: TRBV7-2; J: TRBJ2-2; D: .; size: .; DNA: TGTGCCAGCAGCGTCGGATGGCGGGAAGGAGCCGGGGAGCTGTTTTTT; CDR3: CASSVGWREGAGELFF
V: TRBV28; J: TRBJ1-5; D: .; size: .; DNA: TGTGCCAGCAGTTCCCCGACAGGACTCAATCAGCCCCAGCATTTT; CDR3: CASSSPTGLNQPQHF
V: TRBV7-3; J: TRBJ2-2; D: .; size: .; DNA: TGTGCCAGCAGCTACCTCGCCAACACCGGGGAGCTGTTTTTT; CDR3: CASSYLANTGELFF
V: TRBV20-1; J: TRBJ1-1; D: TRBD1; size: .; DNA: TGCAGTGCACGATCCGGGACAGGGTCGGTCACTGAAGCTTTCTTT; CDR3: CSARSGTGSVTEAFF
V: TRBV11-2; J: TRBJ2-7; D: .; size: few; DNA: TGTGCCAGCAGCGAGGGGATGGGGGACGAGCAGTACTTC; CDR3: CASSEGMGDEQYF
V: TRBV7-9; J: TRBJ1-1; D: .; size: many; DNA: TGTGCCAGCAGCATCCCGGGCCACACTGAAGCTTTCTTT; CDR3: CASSIPGHTEAFF
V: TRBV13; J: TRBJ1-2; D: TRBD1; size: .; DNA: TGTGCCAGCAGCGCCGACGGGACAGGGATACGGGTATCTTATGGCTACACCTTC; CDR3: CASSADGTGIRVSYGYTF